This TCR beta chain comes out of a study of blood T cell repertoires in COVID-19. Patients in Seattle were enrolled during active infection, then followed longitudinally. The CDR3 runs 16 residues. Germline V gene data show CDR1 as SEHNR and CDR2 as FQNEAQ (reference sequence). V was clipped by 4 bases and J by 7 bases; unmatched bases: 10. Sequencing used immunoSEQ multiplex PCR; TCRdb keeps in-frame clones, though not all of them. This table has 150,000 to 180,000 clones, about 83% appearing once. This receptor was obtained from a woman in her sixties with COVID-19, enrolled during active disease. The chain couples TRBV7-9 to TRBJ1-3; 10 nucleotides agree with TRBD1. The specimen was peripheral blood. In DNA form, the CDR3 reads TGTGCCAGCAGCTCCCGACAGGGGGCATTGAGGAACACCATATATTTT. As protein: CASSSRQGALRNTIYF.